This record looks at one TCR beta chain sequence and its context. The clone's antigen remains unknown. The input lacks base qualities; no much larger clone sits a single base away. V sheds 6 bases and J sheds 1 base, leaving 18 bases between their ends. There are 16 amino acids in the CDR3, from cysteine to phenylalanine inclusive. The sequence is cut down to CDR3 DNA, 48 bases in frame from base 1. According to the germline V gene, CDR1 reads KGHSH and CDR2 reads LQKENI. These data come from a study of T cell responses to AZD1222 COVID-19 vaccine listed by TCRdb under 2021. A note on the overall study: AZD1222 recipients given second doses at about 4 weeks or at about 12 weeks were pooled, since spike-specific TCR depth and breadth were not found to differ between the two schedules. TCR sequencing was performed for about 250 trial participants, of whom approximately 200 were given two doses of AZD1222 and approximately 25 were given two doses of MenACWY control vaccine. Trial participants were enrolled by age into 18-55, 56-69 and 70-plus year subgroups, with approximately 150, 30 and 60 TCR-sequenced participants respectively. Broader findings and caveats from the paper: The 56-69-year group was small, and its depth increase did not reach significance, likely because of low power. Reportedly, close to half of the unique spike-specific TCRs recognized epitopes lying outside the regions that are mutated in the B.1.351 and B.1.1.7 variants. Participants were mostly white British, with more females than males. The authors suggested clonal diversity may have been underestimated. A significant rise in spike-specific TCR breadth and depth was observed after two AZD1222 doses relative to day 0 and relative to MenACWY recipients. Because no samples from the day 14 peak response were available, repertoires could be characterized only after the peak T cell response. Conclusions about previously exposed vaccinees were limited because only six AZD1222 recipients were SARS-CoV-2 seropositive at baseline. The vaccine-associated CD4 TCRs covered the entire spike protein, and the dominant responses fell in regions 160-218 and 743-854.

The CDR3 regions of human TCRbeta chains were analyzed by immunosequencing. On the authors' methods: Repertoire TCRs were checked for matches against a reference library of SARS-CoV-2-specific TCRs that had been generated using the MIRA antigen-specificity platform. Breadth was defined as the fraction of unique TCRs that were SARS-CoV-2-associated, and depth was defined as the fraction of total T cells that were SARS-CoV-2-associated. Using the MIRA data, each spike-specific TCR was assigned both to the spike region to which the TCR was reactive and to a CD4 or CD8 class. Log10-transformed breadth and depth values were compared by one-way ANOVA with Sidak's multiple comparisons tests. Drawn from immuneACCESS, this table holds only the in-frame rearrangements with V and J called that TCRdb kept. Clones are partly lost; checked studies trace under half to an unresolved V gene and leave the rest unexplained. V and J calls and clone size are those listed in that table; D and trimming were worked out from the DNA. The table for this sample lists around 110,000 clones; 80% to 85% of them were counted only once. The top ten clonotypes cover about 9.4% of the sample.

The time point label corresponds to: baseline before first vaccination. Vaccinee samples were obtained from the UK trials COV001 and COV002, which included a single-blind randomized controlled phase 2/3 trial of AZD1222 (ChAdOx1 nCoV-19) in healthy adults. Trial participant PBMC samples were collected at day 0 and day 28 after the second dose for TCRbeta chain sequencing. Source: peripheral blood, taken on day 0 of AZD1222 vaccination. The sequence joins TRBV18 to TRBJ2-5; a tentative D match to TRBD2 spans 6 bases. The receptor comes from an adult in good health. At the DNA level, the sequence is TGTGCCAGCTCCCGTCGAGGAGGAGGGTCCCAAGAGACCCAGTACTTC. It translates as CASSRRGGGSQETQYF.